This T cell receptor (beta chain) stems from a study of blood T cell repertoires in COVID-19. Germline CDR1 is SNHLY and CDR2 is FYNNEI. Trimming took 8 bases from V and 4 from J, leaving 17 bases between them. The CDR3 runs to 15 residues. This table comes from immunoSEQ multiplex PCR, and its TCRdb copy is limited to in-frame clones, with some not included. The table shows roughly 240,000 clones, with roughly four fifths occurring only once. Sequencing input: peripheral blood. This TCR was recovered from a woman aged 65 to 85 with acute or convalescent COVID-19. The chain couples TRBV2 to TRBJ2-2; tentative D call: TRBD1 (5 bases). CDR3 protein: CASRKMDTITGELFF. The CDR3 DNA is TGTGCCAGCCGGAAAATGGACACGATCACCGGGGAGCTGTTTTTT. Using reference TRBV2 and TRBJ2-2 for the parts outside the CDR3, the full variable domain is EPEVTQTPSHQVTQMGQEVILRCVPISNHLYFYWYRQILGQKVEFLVSFYNNEISEKSEIFDDQFSVERPDGSNFTLKIRSTKLEDSAMYFCASRKMDTITGELFFGEGSRLTVL.